Shown below are 9 T cell receptor beta chains from a single sample sequenced in a study of OX40 agonist ivuxolimab in advanced cancers. Here immunoSEQ multiplex PCR was the method, and the copy in TCRdb shows in-frame clones only, minus some. The sample records roughly 66,000 clones, about 90% being singletons. Sample: CD4+ or CD8+ T cells sorted from blood, taken in a trial of the OX40 agonist ivuxolimab. All receptors come from an adult with an advanced solid tumor such as melanoma, head and neck, liver or kidney cancer.

V and J are TRBV2 and TRBJ1-5, with a possible D match to TRBD1 (5 bases). V was trimmed by 2 bases and J by 0 bases, leaving 8 bases between them. The germline CDR1 and CDR2 sequences are SNHLY and FYNNEI. The CDR3 is made up of 15 amino acids. Here the CDR3 reads CASSERGNSNQPQHF. CDR3 DNA: TGTGCCAGCAGTGAACGGGGGAATAGCAATCAGCCCCAGCATTTT.

The chain's CDR3 is CASTDRWSYEQYF. The CDR3 coding sequence is TGCGCCAGCACCGACAGGTGGTCCTACGAGCAGTACTTC. The genes are TRBV10-2 and TRBJ2-7; maybe TRBD1 (6 bases). The CDR3 totals 13 residues. Germline loops: CDR1 WSHSY, CDR2 SAAADI. V was shortened by 7 bases and J by 1 base, with 11 bases between the two germline ends.

The CDR3 bases are TGTGCCAGCTCATCTCGGAGGGGGGGCACTGAAGCTTTCTTT. Translating gives CASSSRRGGTEAFF. This chain uses TRBV18 with TRBJ1-1, with D perhaps matching TRBD1 (6 bases). Germline assignment: CDR1 KGHSH and CDR2 LQKENI. The ends were cut back, 5 bases at V and 4 bases at J, with 14 bases in the middle. This CDR3 region has 14 residues.

The V call is TRBV15, the J call TRBJ2-7, with unresolved D. The V gene lost 0 bases and the J gene lost 3 bases, with 12 bases spanning the gap. The CDR3 contains 15 residues. CDR1 and CDR2 from the germline V gene are LNHNV and YYDKDF (reference sequence). The CDR3: CATSRDPNESYEQYF. CDR3 DNA: TGTGCCACCAGCAGAGATCCAAACGAGAGCTACGAGCAGTACTTC.

This clone was observed a single time. The genes are TRBV27 and TRBJ2-7; 9 bases are a match to TRBD1. CDR3 length equals 15 residues. V lost 7 bases to trimming and J lost 2 bases; unmatched junction nucleotides: 9. CDR1 and CDR2 (germline): MNHEY, SMNVEV (reference sequence). The CDR3: CASTSVGTGPYEQYF. The CDR3 bases are TGTGCCAGCACCTCCGTGGGGACAGGGCCCTACGAGCAGTACTTC.

The chain combines TRBV7-9 with TRBJ2-7, with 8 bases identical to TRBD1. This CDR3 is built from 14 residues. CDR1 is SEHNR, CDR2 FQNEAQ, per germline (reference sequence). Trimming took 4 bases from V and 12 from J; bases not matched to a gene: 14. The CDR3 loop is CASSSPGRGRVLYF. In DNA, the CDR3 is TGTGCCAGCAGCTCCCCGGGCAGGGGGCGCGTGCTGTACTTC. Full variable domain (rest looked up from reference TRBV7-9 and TRBJ2-7): DTGVSQNPRHKITKRGQNVTFRCDPISEHNRLYWYRQTLGQGPEFLTYFQNEAQLEKSRLLSDRFSAERPKGSFSTLEIQRTEQGDSAMYLCASSSPGRGRVLYFGPGTRLTVT.

The chain links TRBV18 to TRBJ1-2; TRBD1 matches 8 bases. This CDR3 has 13 amino acids. CDR1 is KGHSH and CDR2 is LQKENI in the germline V gene. With V trimmed by 4 bases and J by 6 bases, 4 bases remained unmatched. The CDR3 coding sequence is TGTGCCAGCTCACTGACAGGGGATGATGGCTACACCTTC. This sequence encodes CASSLTGDDGYTF.

The V gene is TRBV19, the J gene TRBJ2-1, with 9 bases matching TRBD1. The V and J ends lost 8 bases and 7 bases, in that order; junction bases with no gene match: 12. The V gene's germline CDR1 is LNHDA and CDR2 SQIVND (reference sequence). The CDR3 contains 15 residues. CDR3 coding DNA: TGTGCCAGTGGCGGAATCGGGACAGGGTTAAATGAGCAGTTCTTC. Translation: CASGGIGTGLNEQFF. The full variable domain, in which reference TRBV19 and TRBJ2-1 provide the parts outside the CDR3, is DGGITQSPKYLFRKEGQNVTLSCEQNLNHDAMYWYRQDPGQGLRLIYYSQIVNDFQKGDIAEGYSVSREKKESFPLTVTSAQKNPTAFYLCASGGIGTGLNEQFFGPGTRLTVL.

The chain uses TRBV6-6 and TRBJ1-4; D unresolved. The germline CDR1 and CDR2 sequences are MNHNY and SVGAGI (reference sequence). The CDR3 extends over 16 amino acids. V lost 2 bases to trimming and J lost 0 bases, with 10 bases between them. The CDR3 protein is CASSYASSATNEKLFF. DNA of the CDR3: TGTGCCAGCAGTTACGCATCGTCTGCAACTAATGAAAAACTGTTTTTT.